Sequencing of this TCR beta chain was carried out in a study of neurological immune-mediated disorders. Findings of the study overall: The highest TCR clonal expansion occurred in HTLV-1-associated myelopathy; multiple sclerosis fell below healthy controls.

Preparation of the unsorted libraries drew on 2 million PBMCs stored at -80 C. CDR3 length equals 16 residues. Germline V gives CDR1 MGHRA, CDR2 YSYEKL. V was pared by 3 bases and J by 0 bases, with 4 bases of the junction left unmatched. 5'RACE with 10-nucleotide random UMIs produced the cDNA. Every sequencing run produced over 160 million TCR-beta sequences that came from 15-18 subjects. A single record per CDR3 protein comes from TCRdb applying MiXCR to the 5' RACE reads. The repertoire holds tens of thousands of distinct CDR3 sequences, with roughly 2% as singletons. This clonotype has at least ten counts. As yet, its antigen is unknown.

This clonotype was sampled from a middle-aged woman with multiple sclerosis. Sequenced input: PBMCs. V and J are TRBV4-1 and TRBJ1-4; 7 nucleotides line up with TRBD1. CDR3 residues: CASSHDGTATNEKLFF. DNA of the CDR3: TGCGCCAGCAGCCACGATGGGACAGCAACTAATGAAAAACTGTTTTTT.